One T cell receptor beta chain is described in this entry. Its antigen is undetermined. It was with 60 Vbeta and 13 Jbeta primers that the PCR ran. How the authors handled the data: A later analysis counted around 80 million unique TCR beta chains, some 12 million shared. Assay used: immunoSEQ multiplex PCR; TCRdb lists only in-frame clones, some missing. V and J calls and clone size follow that table, whereas D and trimming were derived from the DNA. The sample includes 200,000 or so clones, 87% seen only once; the top ten take 0.2% to 0.3%. The data derive from a study of cytomegalovirus exposure and HLA in healthy donors. Study as a whole: Genetic ancestry analysis placed about 80% of the 300 to 500 donors that were genotyped in the Caucasian-associated cluster.

Deletions cut 1 base from V and 7 bases from J, with 7 bases between. The CDR3 is 12 amino acids. The germline gives CDR1 SGHDN, CDR2 FVKESK. Study-wide points: Later, TCR association rates were found to vary by HLA locus, highest for DRB1 and lowest for HLA-C.

The receptor was isolated from a girl under two years old in good health and CMV-seronegative. Sequencing input: PBMCs. The gene calls are TRBV14 and TRBJ1-1; D might be TRBD1 (6 bases). In DNA form, the CDR3 reads TGTGCCAGCAGCCAAGGAGGGGGTGAAGCTTTCTTT. Residues: CASSQGGGEAFF.